This T cell receptor beta chain was sequenced in a study of T cell responses to AZD1222 COVID-19 vaccine. Clones were sequenced by immunoSEQ multiplex PCR, and TCRdb holds only the in-frame ones, with some missing. The sample yields 100,000 or so clones, more than 70% seen once. Germline trimming cut 1 base from V and 4 bases from J; bases unmatched to any gene: 2. This CDR3 has 15 residues. The germline V gene encodes CDR1 MNHEY and CDR2 SVGEGT. The rearrangement links TRBV6-2 or TRBV6-3 to TRBJ2-1, with TRBD2 matching over 9 bases. The receptor was isolated from an adult in good health. The sequencing used peripheral blood, collected on day 0 of AZD1222 vaccination. CDR3 bases: TGTGCCAGCAGTTACTTAGCGGGAGATTACAATGAGCAGTTCTTC. Protein product: CASSYLAGDYNEQFF.